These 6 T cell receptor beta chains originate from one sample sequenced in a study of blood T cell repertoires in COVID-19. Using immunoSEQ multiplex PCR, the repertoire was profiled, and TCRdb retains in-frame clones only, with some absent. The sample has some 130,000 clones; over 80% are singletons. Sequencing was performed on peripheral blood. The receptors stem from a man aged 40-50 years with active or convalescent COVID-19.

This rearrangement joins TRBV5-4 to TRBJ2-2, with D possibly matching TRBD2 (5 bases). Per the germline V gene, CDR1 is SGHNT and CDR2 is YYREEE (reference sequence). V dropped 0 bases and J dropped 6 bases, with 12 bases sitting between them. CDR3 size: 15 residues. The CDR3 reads CASSLETARAGELFF. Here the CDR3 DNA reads TGTGCCAGCAGCTTGGAAACGGCGCGGGCCGGGGAGCTGTTTTTT.

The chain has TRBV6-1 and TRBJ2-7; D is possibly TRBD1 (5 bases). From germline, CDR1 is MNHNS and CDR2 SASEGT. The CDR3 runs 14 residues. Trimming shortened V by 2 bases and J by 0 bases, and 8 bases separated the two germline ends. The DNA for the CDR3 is TGTGCCAGCAGTGAAAGCCAGGGCTCCTACGAGCAGTACTTC. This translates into CASSESQGSYEQYF.

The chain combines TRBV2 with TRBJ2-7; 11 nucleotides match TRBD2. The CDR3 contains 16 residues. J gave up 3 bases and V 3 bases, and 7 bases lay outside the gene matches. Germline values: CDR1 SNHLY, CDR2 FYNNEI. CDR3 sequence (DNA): TGTGCCAGCAGTGAGATGCTAGCGGGGGGTAACTACGAGCAGTACTTC. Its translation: CASSEMLAGGNYEQYF.

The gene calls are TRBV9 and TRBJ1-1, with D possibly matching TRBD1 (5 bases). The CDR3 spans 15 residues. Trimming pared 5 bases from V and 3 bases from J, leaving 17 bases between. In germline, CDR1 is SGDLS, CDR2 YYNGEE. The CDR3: CASSPGGELHTEAFF. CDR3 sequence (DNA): TGTGCCAGCAGTCCTGGAGGGGAGTTACACACTGAAGCTTTCTTT.

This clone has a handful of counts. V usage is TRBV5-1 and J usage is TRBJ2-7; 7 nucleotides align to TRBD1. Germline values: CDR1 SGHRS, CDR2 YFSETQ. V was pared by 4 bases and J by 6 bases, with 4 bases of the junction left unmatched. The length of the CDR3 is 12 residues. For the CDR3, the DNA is TGCGCCAGCAGCCGGACAGGTTTCGAGCAGTACTTC. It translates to CASSRTGFEQYF.

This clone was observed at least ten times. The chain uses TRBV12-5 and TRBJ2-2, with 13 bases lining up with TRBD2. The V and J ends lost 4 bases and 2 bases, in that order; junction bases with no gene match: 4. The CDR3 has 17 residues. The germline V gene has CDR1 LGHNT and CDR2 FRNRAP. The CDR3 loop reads CASGSRTSGRNTGELFF. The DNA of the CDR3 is TGTGCTAGTGGTTCTCGGACTAGCGGGAGAAACACCGGGGAGCTGTTTTTT.